These 3 T cell receptor beta chains came from one sample sequenced in a study of blood T cell repertoires in COVID-19. Repertoires were generated with immunoSEQ multiplex PCR, while TCRdb's copy carries only in-frame clones and drops some. The sample includes about 180,000 clones, approximately 77% of them seen just once. The sequencing input was PBMCs or T cells enriched from blood (not recorded which). All receptors derive from a man in his 60s who had recovered from COVID-19.

The chain recombines TRBV11-1 with TRBJ2-2, with 9 bases fitting TRBD2. Trimming at V came to 5 bases and at J to 5 bases, leaving 6 bases not matched to a gene. The CDR3 extends over 15 amino acids. Germline CDR1 reads SGHAT; CDR2 reads FQDESV (reference sequence). CDR3 coding DNA: TGTGCCAGCAGCCGCGGGGGGGGCGAGACCGGGGAGCTGTTTTTT. Translated, it gives CASSRGGGETGELFF.

The chain employs TRBV2 and TRBJ1-1; D is uncertain. Deletions cut 6 bases from V and 4 bases from J, with 12 bases between. This CDR3 is 13 amino acids long. Germline V gives CDR1 SNHLY, CDR2 FYNNEI. CDR3 loop: CASSDTRGTEAFF. CDR3 nucleotide sequence: TGTGCCAGCAGCGACACCCGGGGCACTGAAGCTTTCTTT.

V usage is TRBV29-1 and J usage is TRBJ1-2; possible D gene TRBD1, 5 bases. CDR3 size: 12 residues. Per the germline V gene, CDR1 is SQVTM and CDR2 is ANQGSEA. V dropped 5 bases and J dropped 0 bases, with 7 bases sitting between them. The CDR3 protein is CSVTRANYGYTF. In DNA, the CDR3 is TGCAGCGTTACCAGGGCTAACTATGGCTACACCTTC. The entire variable domain, with the rest obtained from reference TRBV29-1 and TRBJ1-2, is as follows: SAVISQKPSRDICQRGTSLTIQCQVDSQVTMMFWYRQQPGQSLTLIATANQGSEATYESGFVIDKFPISRPNLTFSTLTVSNMSPEDSSIYLCSVTRANYGYTFGSGTRLTVV.